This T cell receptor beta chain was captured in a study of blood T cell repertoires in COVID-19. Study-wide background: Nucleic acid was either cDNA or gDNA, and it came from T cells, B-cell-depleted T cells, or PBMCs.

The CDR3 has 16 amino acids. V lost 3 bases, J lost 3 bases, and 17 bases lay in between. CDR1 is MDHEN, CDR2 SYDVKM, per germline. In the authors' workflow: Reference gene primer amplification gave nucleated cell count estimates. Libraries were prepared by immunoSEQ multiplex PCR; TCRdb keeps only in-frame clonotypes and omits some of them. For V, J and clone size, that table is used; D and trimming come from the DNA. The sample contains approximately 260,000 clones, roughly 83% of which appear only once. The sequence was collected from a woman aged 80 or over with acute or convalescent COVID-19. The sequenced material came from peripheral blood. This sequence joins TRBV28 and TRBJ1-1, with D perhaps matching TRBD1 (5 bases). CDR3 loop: CASSFQSRGSYTEAFF. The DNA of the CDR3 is TGTGCCAGCAGTTTCCAATCACGGGGGTCGTACACTGAAGCTTTCTTT.